The clone carrying this TCR beta chain was seen a handful of times. The data were taken from a study of T cell responses to AZD1222 COVID-19 vaccine. Method: immunoSEQ multiplex PCR; TCRdb's copy keeps in-frame clones and lacks some. The sample has about 210,000 clones, approximately 94% seen once. CDR3 length equals 13 residues. Germline values: CDR1 MNHEY, CDR2 SVGEGT. V gave up 4 bases and J gave up 7 bases, with 14 bases separating them. The chain uses TRBV6-2 or TRBV6-3 and TRBJ2-7, with D unclear. The sequences come from peripheral blood, collected 28 days after the second dose of the MenACWY control vaccine. The source is an adult who received the MenACWY meningococcal vaccine as a control. Here the CDR3 reads CASSFGPIGEQYF. Written as DNA, the CDR3 is TGTGCCAGCAGTTTTGGTCCGATCGGGGAGCAGTACTTC.